This T cell receptor beta chain stems from a study of Graves' ophthalmopathy and Graves' hyperthyroidism. Study-level results: Thyroid clonotypes that were expanded above 0.001 frequency mostly also appeared in blood.

This clonotype was seen at least ten times. The antigen is undetermined. RNA transcripts provided the template for amplifying TCR beta CDR3 regions. HTBI primers primed a first-round RT-PCR, and a second-round multiplex PCR followed. A single record per CDR3 protein comes from TCRdb applying MiXCR to the multiplex PCR reads. Of 400,000 to 450,000 distinct CDR3 sequences listed, around a fifth were seen once; the top ten hold 2.5% to 3%. V lost 5 bases and J lost 5; bases outside the gene matches: 6. The CDR3 runs 13 residues. Germline CDR1 DFQATT, CDR2 SNEGSKA (reference sequence). Hyperthyroidism patients, all newly diagnosed, had under 2 months' duration and ages of 18 to 65. Uncontrolled infections, other autoimmune diseases, pregnancy or lactation barred patients from enrollment. PBMCs were isolated by Ficoll-Paque density gradient centrifugation, using about 9.5 ml of fresh peripheral blood as the starting material.

This sequence originates from a woman aged 18-35 years with stable Graves' hyperthyroidism. Sequencing used peripheral blood. The chain couples TRBV20-1 to TRBJ2-5; 9 bases are a match to TRBD2. CDR3 residues: CSAVAGVGETQYF. The DNA of the CDR3 is TGCAGTGCTGTAGCGGGAGTCGGGGAGACCCAGTACTTC.